The clone carrying this T cell receptor beta chain was counted at least ten times. Its antigen is undetermined. This CDR3 is 12 amino acids long. Trimming stripped 4 bases from V and 2 bases from J, with 3 bases between. Germline values: CDR1 SEHNR, CDR2 FQNEAQ (reference sequence). The source of the sample is a study of T-cell memory formation after mild COVID-19. Study findings and constraints: CD8+ contracting clones occupied EMRA, while CD4+ ones occupied mainly CM and EM. Cross-reactive memory appears to have joined, as suggested by some responding clones showing up in pre-infection memory.

5'RACE with constant-segment primers yielded barcoded, UMI-tagged TCR alpha and TCR beta cDNA libraries. TCRdb used MiXCR to reprocess the 5' RACE reads, holding one entry per CDR3 protein. The sample has about 340,000 distinct CDR3 sequences; approximately 13% are singletons. Sequencing used PBMCs or a T cell subset sorted from them (not recorded which). The sequence came from a man aged 18 to 30 who had mild COVID-19 (a few samples of this study predate the infection). Cell type and time point are not known. The rearrangement links TRBV7-9 to TRBJ1-5; no clear D. CDR3 nucleotides: TGTGCCAGCAGCTCGGGCAATCAGCCCCAGCATTTT. It translates to CASSSGNQPQHF.